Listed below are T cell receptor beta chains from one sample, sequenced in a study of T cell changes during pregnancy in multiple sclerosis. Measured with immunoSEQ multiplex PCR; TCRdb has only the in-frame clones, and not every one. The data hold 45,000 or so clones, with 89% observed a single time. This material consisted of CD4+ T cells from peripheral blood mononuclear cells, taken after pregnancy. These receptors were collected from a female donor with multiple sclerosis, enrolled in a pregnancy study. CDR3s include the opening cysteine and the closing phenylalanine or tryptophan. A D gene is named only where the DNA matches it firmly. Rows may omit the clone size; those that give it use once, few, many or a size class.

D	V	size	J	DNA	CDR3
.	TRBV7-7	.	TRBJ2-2	TGTGCCAGCAGCTCCGCGAACACCGGGGAGCTGTTTTTT	CASSSANTGELFF
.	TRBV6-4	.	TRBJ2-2	TGTGCCAGCAGTGACTCACAGGAGGGCGGGGAGCTGTTTTTT	CASSDSQEGGELFF
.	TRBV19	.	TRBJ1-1	TGTGCCAGTAGTATCTTGGGGGGTACTGAAGCTTTCTTT	CASSILGGTEAFF
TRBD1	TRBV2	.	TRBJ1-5	TGTGCCAGCACAAGAGATCAGGGGGCGAATCAGCCCCAGCATTTT	CASTRDQGANQPQHF
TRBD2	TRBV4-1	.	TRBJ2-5	TGCGCCAGCAGCCAAAACGCCCTCAAGCGGGGAGGGTACCAAGAGACCCAGTACTTC	CASSQNALKRGGYQETQYF
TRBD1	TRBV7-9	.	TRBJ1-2	TGTGCCAGCAGCTTCATCCCGGGACAGGGGGCGCATGGCTACACCTTC	CASSFIPGQGAHGYTF
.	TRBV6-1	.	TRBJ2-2	TGTGCCAGCATTAAAGACAGAGGTAACACCGGGGAGCTGTTTTTT	CASIKDRGNTGELFF
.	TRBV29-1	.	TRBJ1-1	TGCAGCGGGGCAGGTATGAACACTGAAGCTTTCTTT	CSGAGMNTEAFF
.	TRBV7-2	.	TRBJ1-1	TGTGCCAGCAGCTTAGCCCCCCAAAAAGCTTTCTTT	CASSLAPQKAFF
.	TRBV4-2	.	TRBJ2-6	TGTGCCAGCAGCCAAGATAGCAGCTCTGGGGCCAACGTCCTGACTTTC	CASSQDSSSGANVLTF
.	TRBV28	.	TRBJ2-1	TGTGCCAGTACGCCGCCAGCCTACAATGAGCAGTTCTTC	CASTPPAYNEQFF
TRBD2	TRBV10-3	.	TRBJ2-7	TGTGCCATCAAGTCAGCTAGCGGTCCCTACGAGCAGTACTTC	CAIKSASGPYEQYF
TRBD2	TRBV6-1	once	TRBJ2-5	TGTGCCAGCAGTGAGCAGACTAGCGGGAGAGAGACCCAGTACTTC	CASSEQTSGRETQYF
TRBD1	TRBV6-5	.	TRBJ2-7	TGTGCCAGCAGTAACAGGGGTTTCAGTGGGAACGAGCAGTACTTC	CASSNRGFSGNEQYF
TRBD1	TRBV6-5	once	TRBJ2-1	TGTGCCAGCAGTTACCTAAGGACAGGGGGCATTGAGCAGTTCTTC	CASSYLRTGGIEQFF
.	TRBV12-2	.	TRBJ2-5	TGTGCAAGTCGCTTAGGGCTCCGGGACAGCGATCAAGAGACCCAGTACTTC	CASRLGLRDSDQETQYF
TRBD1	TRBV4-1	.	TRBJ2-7	TGCGCCAGCAGCCGAGGACAGGGGTCCTACGAGCAGTACTTC	CASSRGQGSYEQYF
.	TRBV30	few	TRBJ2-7	TGTGCCTGGAGTGTAAGTCATCGGGGCTCCTACGAGCAGTACTTC	CAWSVSHRGSYEQYF
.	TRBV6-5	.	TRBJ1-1	TGTGCCAGCAGCCCAGGGACTAGGACTGAAGCTTTCTTT	CASSPGTRTEAFF
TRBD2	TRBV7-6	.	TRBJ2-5	TGTGCCAGCGCCCCTTGGGCGGGAGGAGGCCGGGAGACCCAGTACTTC	CASAPWAGGGRETQYF
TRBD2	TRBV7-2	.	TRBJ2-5	TGTGCCAGCAGCTTAGTGGCGGGAGGGGGAGGGGAGACCCAGTACTTC	CASSLVAGGGGETQYF
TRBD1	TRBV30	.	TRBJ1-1	TGTGCCTGGAGTGGACAGGGGGGCACTGAAGCTTTCTTT	CAWSGQGGTEAFF
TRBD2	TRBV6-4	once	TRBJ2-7	TGTGCCAGCAGTGACTCGTCGGGGGGAGCGGGCCCTAACGAGCAGTACTTC	CASSDSSGGAGPNEQYF
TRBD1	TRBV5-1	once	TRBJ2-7	TGCGCCAGCAGCTCCGGAACAGGACAGGGTGGTGAGTACTTC	CASSSGTGQGGEYF
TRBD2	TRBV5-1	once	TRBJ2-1	TGCGCCAGCAGTTGGGGGGGGAGGGCCACCTACAATGAGCAGTTCTTC	CASSWGGRATYNEQFF
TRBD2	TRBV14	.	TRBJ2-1	TGTGCCAGCAGCCGGGGAGGGTCTAGTACCTACAATGAGCAGTTCTTC	CASSRGGSSTYNEQFF